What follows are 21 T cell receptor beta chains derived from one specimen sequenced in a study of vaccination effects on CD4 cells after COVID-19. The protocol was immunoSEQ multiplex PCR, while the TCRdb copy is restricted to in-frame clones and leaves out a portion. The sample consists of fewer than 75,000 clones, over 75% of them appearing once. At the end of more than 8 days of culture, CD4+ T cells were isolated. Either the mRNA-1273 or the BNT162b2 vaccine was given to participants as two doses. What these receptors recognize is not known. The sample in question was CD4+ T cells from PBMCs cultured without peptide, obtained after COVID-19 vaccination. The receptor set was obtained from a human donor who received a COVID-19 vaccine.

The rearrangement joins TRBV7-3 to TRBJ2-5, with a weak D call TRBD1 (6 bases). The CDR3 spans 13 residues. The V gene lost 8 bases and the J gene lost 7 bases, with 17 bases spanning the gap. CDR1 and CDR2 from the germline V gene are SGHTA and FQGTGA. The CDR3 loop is CASGLTGVGTQYF. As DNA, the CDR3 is TGTGCCAGCGGATTGACAGGAGTGGGGACCCAGTACTTC.

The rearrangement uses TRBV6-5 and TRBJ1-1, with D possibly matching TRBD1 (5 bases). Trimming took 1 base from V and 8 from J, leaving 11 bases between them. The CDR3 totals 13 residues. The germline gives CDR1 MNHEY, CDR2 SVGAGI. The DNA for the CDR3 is TGTGCCAGCAGTTACTGGGAGGGGAGCGAAGCTTTCTTT. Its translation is CASSYWEGSEAFF.

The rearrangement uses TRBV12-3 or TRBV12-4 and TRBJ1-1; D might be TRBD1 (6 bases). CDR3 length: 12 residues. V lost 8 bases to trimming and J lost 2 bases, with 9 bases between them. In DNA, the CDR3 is TGTGCCAGCCACAGGGACAACACTGAAGCTTTCTTT. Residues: CASHRDNTEAFF.

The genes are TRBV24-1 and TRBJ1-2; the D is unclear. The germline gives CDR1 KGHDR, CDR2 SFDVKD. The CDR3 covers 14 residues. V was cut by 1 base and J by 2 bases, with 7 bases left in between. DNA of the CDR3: TGTGCCACCAGTGATTTTGGGCTAAACTATGGCTACACCTTC. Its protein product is CATSDFGLNYGYTF.

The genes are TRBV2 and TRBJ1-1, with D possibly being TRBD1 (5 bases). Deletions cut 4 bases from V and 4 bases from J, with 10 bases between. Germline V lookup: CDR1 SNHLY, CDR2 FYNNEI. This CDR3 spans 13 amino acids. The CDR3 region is CASSGQGTTEAFF. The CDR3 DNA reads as TGTGCCAGCAGTGGCCAGGGCACCACTGAAGCTTTCTTT.

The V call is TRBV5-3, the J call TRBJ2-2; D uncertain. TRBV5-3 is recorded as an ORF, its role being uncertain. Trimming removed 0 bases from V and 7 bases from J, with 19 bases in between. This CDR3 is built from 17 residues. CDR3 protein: CARSLGFGRPSVGELFF. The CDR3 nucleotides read TGTGCCAGAAGCTTGGGGTTTGGCCGTCCTAGTGTCGGGGAGCTGTTTTTT.

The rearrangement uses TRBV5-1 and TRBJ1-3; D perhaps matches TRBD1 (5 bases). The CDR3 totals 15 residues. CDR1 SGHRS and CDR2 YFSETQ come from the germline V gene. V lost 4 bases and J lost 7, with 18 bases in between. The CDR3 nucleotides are TGCGCCAGCAGCCTGGGACCCAGCGGACTCAACACCATATATTTT. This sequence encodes CASSLGPSGLNTIYF.

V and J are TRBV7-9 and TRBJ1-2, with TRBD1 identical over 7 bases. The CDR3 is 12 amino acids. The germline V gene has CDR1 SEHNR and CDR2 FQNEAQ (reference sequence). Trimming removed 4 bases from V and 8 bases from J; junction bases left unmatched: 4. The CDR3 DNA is TGTGCCAGCAGCTCGACAGGGCCCGGCTACACCTTC. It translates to CASSSTGPGYTF.

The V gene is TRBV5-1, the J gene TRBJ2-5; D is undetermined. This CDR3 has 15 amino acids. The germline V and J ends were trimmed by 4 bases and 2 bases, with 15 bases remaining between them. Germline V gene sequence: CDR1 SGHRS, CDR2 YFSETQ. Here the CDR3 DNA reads TGCGCCAGCAGCAGTGTAGGCTCCGTGCAAGAGACCCAGTACTTC. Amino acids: CASSSVGSVQETQYF.

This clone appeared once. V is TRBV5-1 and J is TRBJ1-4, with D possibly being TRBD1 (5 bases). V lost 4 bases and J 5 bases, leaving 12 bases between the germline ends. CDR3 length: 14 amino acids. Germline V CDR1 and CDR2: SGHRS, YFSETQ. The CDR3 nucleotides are TGCGCCAGCAGCACGGACATGGCGAATGAAAAACTGTTTTTT. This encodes CASSTDMANEKLFF.

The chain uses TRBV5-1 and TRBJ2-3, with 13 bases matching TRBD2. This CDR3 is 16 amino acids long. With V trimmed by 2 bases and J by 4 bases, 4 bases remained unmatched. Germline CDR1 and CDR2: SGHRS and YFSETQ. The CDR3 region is CASSLRTSGGPDTQYF. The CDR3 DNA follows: TGCGCCAGCAGCTTACGGACTAGCGGGGGCCCAGATACGCAGTATTTT.

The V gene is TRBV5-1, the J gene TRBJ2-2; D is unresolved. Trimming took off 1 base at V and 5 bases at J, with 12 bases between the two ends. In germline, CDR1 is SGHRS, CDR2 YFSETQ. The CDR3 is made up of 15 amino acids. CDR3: CASSLLQENTGELFF. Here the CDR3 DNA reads TGCGCCAGCAGCTTGCTCCAGGAAAATACCGGGGAGCTGTTTTTT.

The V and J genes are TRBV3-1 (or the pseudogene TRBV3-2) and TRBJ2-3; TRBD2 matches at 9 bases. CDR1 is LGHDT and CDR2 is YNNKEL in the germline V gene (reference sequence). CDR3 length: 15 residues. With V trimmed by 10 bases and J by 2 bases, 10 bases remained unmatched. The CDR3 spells CAISLAGATTDTQYF. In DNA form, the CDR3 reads TGTGCCATCTCTTTAGCGGGGGCCACCACAGATACGCAGTATTTT.

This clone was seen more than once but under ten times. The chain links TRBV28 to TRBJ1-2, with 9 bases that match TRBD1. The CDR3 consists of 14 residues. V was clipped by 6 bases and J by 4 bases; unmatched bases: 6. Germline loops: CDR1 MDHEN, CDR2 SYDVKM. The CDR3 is CASRKQGAAYGYTF. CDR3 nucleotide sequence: TGTGCCAGCAGGAAACAGGGGGCGGCCTATGGCTACACCTTC.

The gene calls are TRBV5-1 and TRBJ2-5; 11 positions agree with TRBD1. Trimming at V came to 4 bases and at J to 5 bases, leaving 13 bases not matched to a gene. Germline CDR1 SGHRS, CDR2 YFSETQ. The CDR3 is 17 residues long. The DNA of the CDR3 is TGCGCCAGCAGCCCCGGGACAGGGGGAAGTTTAGGCGAGACCCAGTACTTC. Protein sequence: CASSPGTGGSLGETQYF.

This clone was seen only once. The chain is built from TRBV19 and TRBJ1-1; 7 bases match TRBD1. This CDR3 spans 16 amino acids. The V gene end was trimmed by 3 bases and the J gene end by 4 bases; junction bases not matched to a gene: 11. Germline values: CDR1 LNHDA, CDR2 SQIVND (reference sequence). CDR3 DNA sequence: TGTGCCAGTAGTATCAACAGGGGTTTGGTTCGCACTGAAGCTTTCTTT. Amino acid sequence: CASSINRGLVRTEAFF.

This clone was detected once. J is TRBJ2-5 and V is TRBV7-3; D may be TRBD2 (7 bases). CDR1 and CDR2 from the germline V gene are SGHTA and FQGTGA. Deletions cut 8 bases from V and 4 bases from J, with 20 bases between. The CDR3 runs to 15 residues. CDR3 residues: CASAMRGLVGETQYF. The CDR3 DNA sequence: TGTGCCAGCGCCATGCGGGGGCTGGTGGGAGAGACCCAGTACTTC. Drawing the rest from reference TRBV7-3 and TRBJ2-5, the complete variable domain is GAGVSQTPSNKVTEKGKYVELRCDPISGHTALYWYRQSLGQGPEFLIYFQGTGAADDSGLPNDRFFAVRPEGSVSTLKIQRTERGDSAVYLCASAMRGLVGETQYFGPGTRLLVL.

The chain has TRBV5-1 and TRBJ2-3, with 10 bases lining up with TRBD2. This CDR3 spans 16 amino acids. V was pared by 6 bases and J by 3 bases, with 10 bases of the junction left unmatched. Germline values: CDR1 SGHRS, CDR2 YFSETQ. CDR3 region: CASNLGAGGMTDTQYF. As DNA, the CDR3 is TGCGCCAGCAACCTCGGAGCGGGGGGGATGACAGATACGCAGTATTTT.

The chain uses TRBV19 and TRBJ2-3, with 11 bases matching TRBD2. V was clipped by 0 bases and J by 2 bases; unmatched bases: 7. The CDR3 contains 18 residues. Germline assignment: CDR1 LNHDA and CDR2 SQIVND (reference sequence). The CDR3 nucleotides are TGTGCCAGTAGTATAGACCCACCTAGCGGGGGGACCACAGATACGCAGTATTTT. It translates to CASSIDPPSGGTTDTQYF.

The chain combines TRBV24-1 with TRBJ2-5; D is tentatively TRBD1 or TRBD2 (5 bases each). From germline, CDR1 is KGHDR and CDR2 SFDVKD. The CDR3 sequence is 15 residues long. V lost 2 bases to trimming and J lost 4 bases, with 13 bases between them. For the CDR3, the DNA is TGTGCCACCAGTGATTCGACCGGGACGGGAGAGACCCAGTACTTC. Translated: CATSDSTGTGETQYF.

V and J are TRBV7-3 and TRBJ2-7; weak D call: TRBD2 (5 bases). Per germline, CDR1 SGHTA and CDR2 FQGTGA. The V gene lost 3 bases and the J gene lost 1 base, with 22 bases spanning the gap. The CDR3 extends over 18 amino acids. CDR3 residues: CASSFTEGPHPSSYEQYV. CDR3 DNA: TGTGCCAGCAGCTTCACAGAGGGTCCGCACCCCTCATCCTACGAGCAGTACGTC.